What follows are 14 T cell receptor beta chains derived from one specimen sequenced in a study of OX40 agonist ivuxolimab in advanced cancers. Clones were read by immunoSEQ multiplex PCR, and TCRdb kept only the in-frame ones, dropping some. Found here are tens of thousands of clones, approximately 86% of them singletons; the top ten hold 20% to 25%. Sequenced material: CD4+ or CD8+ T cells sorted from blood, taken in a trial of the OX40 agonist ivuxolimab. The receptors originated from an adult with an advanced solid tumor such as melanoma, head and neck, liver or kidney cancer.

This chain joins TRBV9 and TRBJ1-5, with D hard to call. Trimming shortened V by 4 bases and J by 3 bases, and 17 bases separated the two germline ends. The CDR3 has 16 residues. Germline assignment: CDR1 SGDLS and CDR2 YYNGEE. The CDR3 nucleotides read TGTGCCAGCAGCTCCGGGCCGACCGTTGTCAATCAGCCCCAGCATTTT. Protein product: CASSSGPTVVNQPQHF.

The chain joins TRBV6-6 to TRBJ1-2, with 8 nucleotides matching TRBD1. Trimming at V came to 6 bases and at J to 1 base, leaving 4 bases not matched to a gene. The germline CDR1 and CDR2 sequences are MNHNY and SVGAGI (reference sequence). The CDR3 runs 14 residues. The CDR3, as DNA: TGTGCCAGCAGCACAGGGGGTATTAACTATGGCTACACCTTC. It is translated as CASSTGGINYGYTF.

V usage is TRBV19 and J usage is TRBJ2-2, with 7 bases fitting TRBD2. The J segment lost 3 bases and the V segment lost 5 bases, leaving 3 bases of the junction unmatched. The CDR3 is 14 residues long. Germline V gives CDR1 LNHDA, CDR2 SQIVND (reference sequence). The CDR3: CASSPAGYTGELFF. CDR3 coding DNA: TGTGCCAGTAGTCCAGCGGGGTACACCGGGGAGCTGTTTTTT. Drawing the rest from reference TRBV19 and TRBJ2-2, the complete variable domain is DGGITQSPKYLFRKEGQNVTLSCEQNLNHDAMYWYRQDPGQGLRLIYYSQIVNDFQKGDIAEGYSVSREKKESFPLTVTSAQKNPTAFYLCASSPAGYTGELFFGEGSRLTVL.

The chain links TRBV10-3 to TRBJ1-2, with no clear D. Per germline, CDR1 ENHRY and CDR2 SYGVKD. Trimming removed 11 bases from V and 3 bases from J, with 16 bases in between. This CDR3 has 13 amino acids. The CDR3 DNA follows: TGTGCCTCCGTCGAGGGTGACCACTATGGCTACACCTTC. Its translation is CASVEGDHYGYTF.

The chain recombines TRBV10-3 with TRBJ1-5; D is undetermined. The CDR3 is made up of 16 amino acids. The V end lost 0 bases, the J end lost 1 base, and 10 bases lay between the germline ends. Germline lookup yields CDR1 ENHRY and CDR2 SYGVKD. This chain's CDR3 is CAISESGGISNQPQHF. The CDR3 nucleotides read TGTGCCATCAGTGAGTCGGGAGGGATCAGCAATCAGCCCCAGCATTTT.

The CDR3, as DNA: TGTGCCAGCAGCAACCTCGGGACAGCCAAGGGAGATACGCAGTATTTT. Encoded protein: CASSNLGTAKGDTQYF. This chain joins TRBV7-9 and TRBJ2-3; TRBD1 matches 7 bases. After removal of 5 bases from V and 5 bases from J, the junction contained 13 bases not matched to a gene. The V gene's germline CDR1 is SEHNR and CDR2 FQNEAQ (reference sequence). CDR3 length equals 16 residues.

The chain is built from TRBV11-2 and TRBJ1-1; maybe TRBD1 (6 bases). Germline CDR1 and CDR2: SGHAT and FQNNGV. V dropped 4 bases and J dropped 11 bases, with 23 bases sitting between them. This CDR3 has 15 amino acids. CDR3 DNA sequence: TGTGCCAGCAGCTCCGTAGGGGGAGCTCGGGTCGTGGCTTTCTTT. Residues: CASSSVGGARVVAFF.

The table lists this clone with a few counts. This chain connects TRBV6-6 to TRBJ1-6; 8 nucleotides agree with TRBD1. This CDR3 has 15 amino acids. Trimming cost V 5 bases and J 4 bases; bases outside gene matches: 4. CDR1 is MNHNY and CDR2 is SVGAGI in the germline V gene (reference sequence). The CDR3 protein is CASSTDREYNSPLHF. The CDR3, as DNA: TGTGCCAGCAGTACGGACAGGGAGTATAATTCACCCCTCCACTTT.

This clone came up once. This chain uses TRBV9 with TRBJ2-2; weak D call: TRBD2 (6 bases). Germline-derived CDR1 and CDR2 are SGDLS and YYNGEE. V lost 0 bases and J 3 bases, leaving 12 bases between the germline ends. This CDR3 has 16 amino acids. The CDR3 DNA reads as TGTGCCAGCAGCGTAGCGGGTAGGGAGGACACCGGGGAGCTGTTTTTT. Its protein is CASSVAGREDTGELFF.

Points on this clone: Other DNA variants within this sample encode the same CDR3. The chain couples TRBV27 to TRBJ2-2; D remains unclear. CDR1 and CDR2 from the germline V gene are MNHEY and SMNVEV (reference sequence). V was shortened by 5 bases and J by 4 bases, with 5 bases between the two germline ends. CDR3 length equals 12 residues. DNA for the CDR3: TGTGCCAGCAGTCCCCTCACCGGGGAGCTGTTTTTT. As protein: CASSPLTGELFF.

V and J are TRBV7-6 and TRBJ1-4; D remains ambiguous. The CDR3 is 15 amino acids. Germline CDR1 SGHVS, CDR2 FNYEAQ. Trimming stripped 6 bases from V and 8 bases from J, with 19 bases between. DNA for the CDR3: TGTGCCAGCAGAGGGTCCTCTTACCCTACGGAAAAACTGTTTTTT. Its protein is CASRGSSYPTEKLFF.

This clone was picked up one time. The chain recombines TRBV4-2 with TRBJ2-3; 9 nucleotides agree with TRBD2. Looked up from germline, CDR1 is LGHNA and CDR2 is YNFKEQ. Unmatched junction bases numbered 7, after V lost 1 base and J lost 2 bases. The CDR3 extends over 17 amino acids. CDR3 DNA: TGTGCCAGCAGCCAAGGGGCTAGCGGGGATTCCACAGATACGCAGTATTTT. Residues: CASSQGASGDSTDTQYF.

The chain joins TRBV5-7 to TRBJ2-2; D gene ambiguous. TRBV5-7 is known as an ORF, though its function is uncertain. The CDR3 length is 12 residues. V lost 4 bases to trimming and J lost 4 bases, with 5 bases between them. In nucleotides, the CDR3 is TGTGCCAGCAGCACCCCCACCGGGGAGCTGTTTTTT. Translating gives CASSTPTGELFF.

This clone came up a few times. This chain links TRBV7-3 with TRBJ2-3, with 9 bases matching TRBD2. Germline V gives CDR1 SGHTA, CDR2 FQGTGA. Losses at the gene ends were 2 bases for V and 2 bases for J; bases not matched to a gene: 8. CDR3 size: 17 residues. DNA of the CDR3: TGTGCCAGCAGCTTACGTCTGGCGGGGGGGCCCACAGATACGCAGTATTTT. Its translation is CASSLRLAGGPTDTQYF. Using reference TRBV7-3 and TRBJ2-3 for the parts outside the CDR3, the full variable domain is GAGVSQTPSNKVTEKGKYVELRCDPISGHTALYWYRQSLGQGPEFLIYFQGTGAADDSGLPNDRFFAVRPEGSVSTLKIQRTERGDSAVYLCASSLRLAGGPTDTQYFGPGTRLTVL.